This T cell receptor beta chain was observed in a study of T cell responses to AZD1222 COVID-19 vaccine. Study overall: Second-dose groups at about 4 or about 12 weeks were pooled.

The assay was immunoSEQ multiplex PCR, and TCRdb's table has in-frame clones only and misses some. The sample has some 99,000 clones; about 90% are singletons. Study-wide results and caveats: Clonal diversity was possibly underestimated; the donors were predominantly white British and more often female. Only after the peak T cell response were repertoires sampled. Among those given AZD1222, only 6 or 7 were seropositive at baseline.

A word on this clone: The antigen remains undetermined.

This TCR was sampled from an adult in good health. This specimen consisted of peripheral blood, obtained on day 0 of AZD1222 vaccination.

The CDR3 protein is CAISGGTVGEKLFF. CDR3 sequence (DNA): TGTGCCATCAGTGGGGGGACAGTGGGGGAAAAACTGTTTTTT. J is TRBJ1-4 and V is TRBV10-3; 7 bases are shared with TRBD1. The CDR3 has 14 amino acids. CDR1 ENHRY and CDR2 SYGVKD come from the germline V gene. Trimming cost V 4 bases and J 8 bases; bases outside gene matches: 7.